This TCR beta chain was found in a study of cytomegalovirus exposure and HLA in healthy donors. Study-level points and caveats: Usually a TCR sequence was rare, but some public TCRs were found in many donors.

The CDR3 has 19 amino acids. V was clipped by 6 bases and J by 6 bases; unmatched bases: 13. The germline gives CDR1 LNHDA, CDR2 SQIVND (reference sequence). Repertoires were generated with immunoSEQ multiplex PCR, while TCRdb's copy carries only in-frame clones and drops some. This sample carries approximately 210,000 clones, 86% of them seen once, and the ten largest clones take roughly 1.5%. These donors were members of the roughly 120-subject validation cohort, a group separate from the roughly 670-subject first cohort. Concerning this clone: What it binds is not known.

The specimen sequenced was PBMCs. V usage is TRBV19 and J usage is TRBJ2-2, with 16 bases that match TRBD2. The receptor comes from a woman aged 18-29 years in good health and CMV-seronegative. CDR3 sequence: CASRYRPGTSGRAAGELFF. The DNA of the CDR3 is TGTGCCAGTAGGTACAGACCGGGGACTAGCGGGAGGGCCGCCGGGGAGCTGTTTTTT.